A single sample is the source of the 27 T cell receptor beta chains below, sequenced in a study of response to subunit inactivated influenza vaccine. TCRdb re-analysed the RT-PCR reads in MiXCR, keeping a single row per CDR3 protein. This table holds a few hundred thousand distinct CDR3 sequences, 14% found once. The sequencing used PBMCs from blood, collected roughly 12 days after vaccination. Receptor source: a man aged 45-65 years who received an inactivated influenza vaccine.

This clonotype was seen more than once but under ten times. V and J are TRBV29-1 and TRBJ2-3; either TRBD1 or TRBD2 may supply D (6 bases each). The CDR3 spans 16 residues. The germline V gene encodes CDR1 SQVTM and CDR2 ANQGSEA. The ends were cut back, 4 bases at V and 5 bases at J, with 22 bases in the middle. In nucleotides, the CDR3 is TGCAGCGTTGTCCGAACGTCCCTAGGGGGGAGAGATACGCAGTATTTT. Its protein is CSVVRTSLGGRDTQYF.

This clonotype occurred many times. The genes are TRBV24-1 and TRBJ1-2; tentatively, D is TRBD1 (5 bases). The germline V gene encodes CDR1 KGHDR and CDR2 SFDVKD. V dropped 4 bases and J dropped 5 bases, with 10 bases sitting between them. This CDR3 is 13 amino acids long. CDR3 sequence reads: CATSDRRQYGYTF. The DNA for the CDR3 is TGTGCCACCAGTGACCGGCGACAGTATGGCTACACCTTC.

As DNA, the CDR3 is TGTGCCAGCAGCTCCACGTCCAATGGGGAGCTGTTTTTT. It translates to CASSSTSNGELFF. V is TRBV5-5 and J is TRBJ2-2; D is unresolved. V lost 3 bases, J lost 8 bases, and 11 bases lay in between. The germline gives CDR1 SGHKS, CDR2 YYEKEE (reference sequence). The CDR3 covers 13 residues.

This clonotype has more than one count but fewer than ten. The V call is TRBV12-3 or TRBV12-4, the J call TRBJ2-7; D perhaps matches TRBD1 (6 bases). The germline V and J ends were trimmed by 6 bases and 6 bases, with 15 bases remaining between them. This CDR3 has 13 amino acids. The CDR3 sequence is CASSRTATGEQYF. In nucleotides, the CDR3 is TGTGCCAGCAGCCGGACAGCGACTGGCGAGCAGTACTTC.

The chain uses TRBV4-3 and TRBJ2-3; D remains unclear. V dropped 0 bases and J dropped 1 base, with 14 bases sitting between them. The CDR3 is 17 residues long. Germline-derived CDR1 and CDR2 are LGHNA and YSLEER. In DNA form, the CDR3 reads TGCGCCAGCAGCCAAGAGGTGTCCAGCTCGGGCACAGATACGCAGTATTTT. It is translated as CASSQEVSSSGTDTQYF.

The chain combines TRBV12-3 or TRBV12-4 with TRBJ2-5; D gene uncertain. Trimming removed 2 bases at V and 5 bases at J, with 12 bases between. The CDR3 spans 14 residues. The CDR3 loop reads CASSLREVYETQYF. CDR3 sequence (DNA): TGTGCCAGCAGTTTAAGAGAGGTGTACGAGACCCAGTACTTC.

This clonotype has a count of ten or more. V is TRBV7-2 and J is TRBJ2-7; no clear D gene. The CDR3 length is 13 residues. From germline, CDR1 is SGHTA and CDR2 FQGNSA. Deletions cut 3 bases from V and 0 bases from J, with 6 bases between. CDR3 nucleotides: TGTGCCAGCAGCTTGGCCGACTCCTACGAGCAGTACTTC. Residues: CASSLADSYEQYF. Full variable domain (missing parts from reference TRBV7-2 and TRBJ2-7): GAGVSQSPSNKVTEKGKDVELRCDPISGHTALYWYRQSLGQGLEFLIYFQGNSAPDKSGLPSDRFSAERTGGSVSTLTIQRTQQEDSAVYLCASSLADSYEQYFGPGTRLTVT.

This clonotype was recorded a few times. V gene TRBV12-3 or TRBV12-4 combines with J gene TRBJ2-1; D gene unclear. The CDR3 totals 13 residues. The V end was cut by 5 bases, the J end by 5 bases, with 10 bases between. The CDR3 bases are TGTGCCAGCAGTCGCCGGAGAAACAATGAGCAGTTCTTC. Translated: CASSRRRNNEQFF.

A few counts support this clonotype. For the CDR3, the DNA is TGTGCCAGCAGTGAATGGGGAGGGGTATACGAGCAGTACTTC. It yields the protein CASSEWGGVYEQYF. This chain joins TRBV6-1 and TRBJ2-7; 7 nucleotides line up with TRBD2. There are 14 residues in the CDR3. Losses at the gene ends were 2 bases for V and 4 bases for J; bases not matched to a gene: 5. The V gene's germline CDR1 is MNHNS and CDR2 SASEGT.

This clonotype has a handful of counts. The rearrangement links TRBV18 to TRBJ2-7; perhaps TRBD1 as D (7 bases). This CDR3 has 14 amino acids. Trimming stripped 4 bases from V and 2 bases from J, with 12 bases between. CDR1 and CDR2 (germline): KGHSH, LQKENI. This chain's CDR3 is CASSRAGQTYEQYF. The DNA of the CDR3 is TGTGCCAGCTCACGCGCGGGACAGACCTACGAGCAGTACTTC.

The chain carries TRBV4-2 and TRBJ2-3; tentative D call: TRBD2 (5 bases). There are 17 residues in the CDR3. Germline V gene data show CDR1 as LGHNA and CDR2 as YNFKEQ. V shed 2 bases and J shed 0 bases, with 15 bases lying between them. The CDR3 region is CASSQPRVSVSTDTQYF. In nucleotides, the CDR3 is TGTGCCAGCAGCCAACCACGTGTTAGCGTGAGCACAGATACGCAGTATTTT.

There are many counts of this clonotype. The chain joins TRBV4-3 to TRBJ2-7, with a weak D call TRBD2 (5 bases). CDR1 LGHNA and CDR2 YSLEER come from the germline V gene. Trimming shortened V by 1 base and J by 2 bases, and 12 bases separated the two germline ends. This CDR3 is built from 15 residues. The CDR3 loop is CASSQALSGTYEQYF. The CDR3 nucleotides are TGCGCCAGCAGCCAAGCATTAAGCGGAACCTACGAGCAGTACTTC.

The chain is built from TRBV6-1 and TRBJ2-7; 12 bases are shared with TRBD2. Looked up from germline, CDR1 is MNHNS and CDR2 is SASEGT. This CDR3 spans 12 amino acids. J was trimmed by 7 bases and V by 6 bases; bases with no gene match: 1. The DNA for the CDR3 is TGTGCCAGCAGGGGACTAGCGGGTGAGCAGTACTTC. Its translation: CASRGLAGEQYF.

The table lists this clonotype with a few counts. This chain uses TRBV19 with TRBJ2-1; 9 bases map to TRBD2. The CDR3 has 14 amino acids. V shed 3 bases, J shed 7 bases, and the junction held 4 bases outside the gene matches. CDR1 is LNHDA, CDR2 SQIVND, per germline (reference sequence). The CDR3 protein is CASSIAGGGNEQFF. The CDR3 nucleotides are TGTGCCAGTAGTATCGCGGGAGGGGGGAATGAGCAGTTCTTC. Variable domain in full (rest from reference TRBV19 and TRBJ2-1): DGGITQSPKYLFRKEGQNVTLSCEQNLNHDAMYWYRQDPGQGLRLIYYSQIVNDFQKGDIAEGYSVSREKKESFPLTVTSAQKNPTAFYLCASSIAGGGNEQFFGPGTRLTVL.

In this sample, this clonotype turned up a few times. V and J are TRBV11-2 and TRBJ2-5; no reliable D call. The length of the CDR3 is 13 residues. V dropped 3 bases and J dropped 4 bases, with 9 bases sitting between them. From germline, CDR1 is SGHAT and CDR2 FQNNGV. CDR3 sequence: CASSFEVGETQYF. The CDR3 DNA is TGTGCCAGCAGCTTCGAGGTGGGAGAGACCCAGTACTTC.

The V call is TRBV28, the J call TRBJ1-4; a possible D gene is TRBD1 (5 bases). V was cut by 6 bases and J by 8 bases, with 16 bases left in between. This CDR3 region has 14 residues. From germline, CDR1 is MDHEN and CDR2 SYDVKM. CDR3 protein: CASRHRDGREKLFF. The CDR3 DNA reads TGTGCCAGCAGACACCGGGACGGGAGAGAAAAACTGTTTTTT.

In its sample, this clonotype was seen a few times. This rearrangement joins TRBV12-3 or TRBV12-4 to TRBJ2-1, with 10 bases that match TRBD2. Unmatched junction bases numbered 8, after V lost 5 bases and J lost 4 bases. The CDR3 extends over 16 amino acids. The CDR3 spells CASSRVAGGSYNEQFF. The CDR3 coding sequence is TGTGCCAGCAGTAGAGTAGCGGGGGGTTCATACAATGAGCAGTTCTTC.

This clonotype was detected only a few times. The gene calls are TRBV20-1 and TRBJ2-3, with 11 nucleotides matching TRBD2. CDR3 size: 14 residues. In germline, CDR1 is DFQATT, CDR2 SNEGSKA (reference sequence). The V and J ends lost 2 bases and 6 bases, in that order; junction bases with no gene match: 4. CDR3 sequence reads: CSARIAGGKDTQYF. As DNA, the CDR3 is TGCAGTGCTAGAATAGCGGGGGGGAAGGATACGCAGTATTTT.

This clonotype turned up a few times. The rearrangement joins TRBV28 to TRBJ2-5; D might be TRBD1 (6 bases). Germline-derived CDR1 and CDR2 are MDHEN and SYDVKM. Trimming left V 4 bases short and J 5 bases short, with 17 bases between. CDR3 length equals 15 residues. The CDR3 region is CASSSYRQVGETQYF. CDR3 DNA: TGTGCCAGCAGTTCCTATCGACAGGTAGGGGAGACCCAGTACTTC.

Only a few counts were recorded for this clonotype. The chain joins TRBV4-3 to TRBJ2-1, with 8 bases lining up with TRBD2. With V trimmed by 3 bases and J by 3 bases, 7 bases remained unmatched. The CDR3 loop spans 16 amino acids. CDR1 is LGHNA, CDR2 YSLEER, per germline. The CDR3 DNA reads TGCGCCAGCAGCCACTCGGGAGGGTTATTCTACAATGAGCAGTTCTTC. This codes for CASSHSGGLFYNEQFF.

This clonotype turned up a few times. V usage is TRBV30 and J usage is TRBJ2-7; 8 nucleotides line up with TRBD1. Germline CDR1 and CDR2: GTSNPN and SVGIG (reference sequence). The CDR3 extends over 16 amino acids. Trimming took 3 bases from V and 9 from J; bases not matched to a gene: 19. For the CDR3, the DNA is TGTGCCTGGAGCCAACGGGTGGGGACAGGCCGATGGGCGCAGTACTTC. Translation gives CAWSQRVGTGRWAQYF.

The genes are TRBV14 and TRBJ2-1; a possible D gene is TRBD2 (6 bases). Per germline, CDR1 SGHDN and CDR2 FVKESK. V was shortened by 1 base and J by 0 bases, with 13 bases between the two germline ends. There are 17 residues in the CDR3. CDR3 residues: CASSQARDSSSYNEQFF. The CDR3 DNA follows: TGTGCCAGCAGCCAAGCCCGGGACTCAAGCTCCTACAATGAGCAGTTCTTC.

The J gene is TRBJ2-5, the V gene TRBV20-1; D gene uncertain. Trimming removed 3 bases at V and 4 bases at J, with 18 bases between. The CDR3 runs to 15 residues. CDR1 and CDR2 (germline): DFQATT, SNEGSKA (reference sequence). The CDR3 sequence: CSARPPYGRAETQYF. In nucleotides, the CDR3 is TGCAGTGCTAGGCCCCCGTACGGCCGGGCAGAGACCCAGTACTTC.

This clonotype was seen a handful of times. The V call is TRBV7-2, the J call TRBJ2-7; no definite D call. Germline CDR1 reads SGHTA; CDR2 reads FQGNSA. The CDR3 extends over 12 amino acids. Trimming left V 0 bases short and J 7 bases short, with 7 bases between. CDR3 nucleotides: TGTGCCAGCAGCTTAGCAGGTCAAGAGCAGTACTTC. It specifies CASSLAGQEQYF.

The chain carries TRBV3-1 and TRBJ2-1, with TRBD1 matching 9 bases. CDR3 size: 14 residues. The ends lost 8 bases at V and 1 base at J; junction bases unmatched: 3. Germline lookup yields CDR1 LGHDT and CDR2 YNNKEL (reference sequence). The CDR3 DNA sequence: TGTGCCAGCGAGGACAGGGGATCCTACAATGAGCAGTTCTTC. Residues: CASEDRGSYNEQFF.

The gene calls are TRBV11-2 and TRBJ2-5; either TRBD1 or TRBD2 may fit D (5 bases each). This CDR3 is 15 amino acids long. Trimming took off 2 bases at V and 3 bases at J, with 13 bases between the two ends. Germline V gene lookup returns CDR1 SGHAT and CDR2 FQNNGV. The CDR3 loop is CASSLSQVGEETQYF. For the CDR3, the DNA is TGTGCCAGCAGCTTAAGCCAGGTGGGGGAAGAGACCCAGTACTTC.

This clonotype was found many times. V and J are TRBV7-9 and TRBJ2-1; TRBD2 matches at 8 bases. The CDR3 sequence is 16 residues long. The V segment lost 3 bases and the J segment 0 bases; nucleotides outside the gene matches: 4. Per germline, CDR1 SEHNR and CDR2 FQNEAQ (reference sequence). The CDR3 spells CASSFGGGSSYNEQFF. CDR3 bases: TGTGCCAGCAGCTTCGGCGGGGGGAGCTCCTACAATGAGCAGTTCTTC.